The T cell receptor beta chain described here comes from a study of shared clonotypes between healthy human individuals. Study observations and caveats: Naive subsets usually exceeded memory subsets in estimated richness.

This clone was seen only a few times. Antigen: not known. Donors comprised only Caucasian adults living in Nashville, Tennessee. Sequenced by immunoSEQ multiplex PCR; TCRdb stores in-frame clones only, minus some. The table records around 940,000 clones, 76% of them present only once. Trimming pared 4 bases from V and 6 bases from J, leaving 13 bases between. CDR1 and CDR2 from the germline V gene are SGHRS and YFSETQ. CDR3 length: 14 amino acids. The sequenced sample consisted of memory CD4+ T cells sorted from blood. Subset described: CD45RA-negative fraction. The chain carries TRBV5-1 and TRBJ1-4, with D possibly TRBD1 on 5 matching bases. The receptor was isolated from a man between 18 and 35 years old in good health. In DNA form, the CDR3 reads TGCGCCAGCAGCGTCCAGGGAAGGGATGAAAAACTGTTTTTT. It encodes CASSVQGRDEKLFF.